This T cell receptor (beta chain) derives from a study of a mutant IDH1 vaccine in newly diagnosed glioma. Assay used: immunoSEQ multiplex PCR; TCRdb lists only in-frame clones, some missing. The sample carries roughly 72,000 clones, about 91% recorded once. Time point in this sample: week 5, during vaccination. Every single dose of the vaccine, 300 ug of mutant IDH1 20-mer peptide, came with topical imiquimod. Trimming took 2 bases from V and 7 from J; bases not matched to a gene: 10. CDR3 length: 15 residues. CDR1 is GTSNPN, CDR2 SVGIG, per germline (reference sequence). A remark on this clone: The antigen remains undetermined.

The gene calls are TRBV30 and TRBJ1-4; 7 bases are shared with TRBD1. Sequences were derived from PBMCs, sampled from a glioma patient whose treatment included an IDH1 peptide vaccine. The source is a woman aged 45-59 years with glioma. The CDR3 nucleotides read TGTGCCTGGAGTAGCTTAGGGGGCGAAGGTGAAAAACTGTTTTTT. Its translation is CAWSSLGGEGEKLFF.